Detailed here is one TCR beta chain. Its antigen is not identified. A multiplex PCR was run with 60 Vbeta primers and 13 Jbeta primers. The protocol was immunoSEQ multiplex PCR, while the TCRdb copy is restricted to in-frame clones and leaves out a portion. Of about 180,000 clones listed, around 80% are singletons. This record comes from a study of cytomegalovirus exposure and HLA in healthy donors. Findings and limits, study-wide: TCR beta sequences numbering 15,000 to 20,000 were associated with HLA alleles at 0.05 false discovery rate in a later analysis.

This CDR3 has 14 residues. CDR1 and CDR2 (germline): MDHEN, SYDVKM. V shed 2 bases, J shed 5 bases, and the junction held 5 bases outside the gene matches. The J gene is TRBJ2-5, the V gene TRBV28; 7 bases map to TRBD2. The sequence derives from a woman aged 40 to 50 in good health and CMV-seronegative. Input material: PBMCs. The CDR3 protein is CASSLIGGGETQYF. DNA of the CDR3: TGTGCCAGCAGTTTAATTGGGGGAGGGGAGACCCAGTACTTC.